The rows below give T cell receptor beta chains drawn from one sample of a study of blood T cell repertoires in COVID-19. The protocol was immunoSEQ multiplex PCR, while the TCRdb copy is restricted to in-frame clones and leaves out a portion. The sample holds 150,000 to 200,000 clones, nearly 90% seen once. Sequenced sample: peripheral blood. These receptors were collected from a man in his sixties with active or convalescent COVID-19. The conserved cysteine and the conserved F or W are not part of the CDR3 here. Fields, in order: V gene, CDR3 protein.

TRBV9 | ASSVIPEETQY
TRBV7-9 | ASSSWTRRTQETQY
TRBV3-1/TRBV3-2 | ASSRSQESNYGYT
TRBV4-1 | ASSQGEDRGQPQH
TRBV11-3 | ASSRGQGEAF
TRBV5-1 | ASSLSGSNLNEKLF
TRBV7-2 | ASSPPGQGHNEQF
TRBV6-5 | ASRLYRGTTYEQY
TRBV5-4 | ASSLSTSGGYNEQF
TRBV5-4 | ASSWDRDGYT
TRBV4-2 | ASSQQIGTGREKLF
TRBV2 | AIQRGGNTGELF
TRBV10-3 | AIRGTGSSYEQY
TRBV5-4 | ASSFERGWSPLH
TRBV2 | ASTFDSNQPQH
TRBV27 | ASTPRPVSSYNEQF
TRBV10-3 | AISDVDRVNSGNTIY
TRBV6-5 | ASKQGSSSTDTQY
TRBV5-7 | ASTGDREGDQY
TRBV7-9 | ASSSRDSHYEQY
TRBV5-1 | ASSSQTGTTYNEQF
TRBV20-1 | SASTGTGQY
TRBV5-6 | ASSVTGGTEAF
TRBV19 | ASSLSGQGFAEAF
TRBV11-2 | ASSLGKGGDYNEQF
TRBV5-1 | ASSPPASGETQY
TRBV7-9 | ASSLGIALGELF
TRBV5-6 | ASSLRGFGQPQH
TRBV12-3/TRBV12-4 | ASKLQGNTEAF
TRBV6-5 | ASKAGGQETQY
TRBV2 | ASSETGRGYT
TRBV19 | ASTPGGDGTDYGYT
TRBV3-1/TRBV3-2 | ASSQGKVGLGYT
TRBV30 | AWSTTGSSYNSPLH
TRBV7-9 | ASSSQGAGQPQH
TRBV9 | ASSANRDSGNTIY
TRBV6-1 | ASRYQGAIDTQY
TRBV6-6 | ASSRGIGTENTEAF
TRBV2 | ASSDEGQFNQPQH
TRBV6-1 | ASSEAPGLVYEQY